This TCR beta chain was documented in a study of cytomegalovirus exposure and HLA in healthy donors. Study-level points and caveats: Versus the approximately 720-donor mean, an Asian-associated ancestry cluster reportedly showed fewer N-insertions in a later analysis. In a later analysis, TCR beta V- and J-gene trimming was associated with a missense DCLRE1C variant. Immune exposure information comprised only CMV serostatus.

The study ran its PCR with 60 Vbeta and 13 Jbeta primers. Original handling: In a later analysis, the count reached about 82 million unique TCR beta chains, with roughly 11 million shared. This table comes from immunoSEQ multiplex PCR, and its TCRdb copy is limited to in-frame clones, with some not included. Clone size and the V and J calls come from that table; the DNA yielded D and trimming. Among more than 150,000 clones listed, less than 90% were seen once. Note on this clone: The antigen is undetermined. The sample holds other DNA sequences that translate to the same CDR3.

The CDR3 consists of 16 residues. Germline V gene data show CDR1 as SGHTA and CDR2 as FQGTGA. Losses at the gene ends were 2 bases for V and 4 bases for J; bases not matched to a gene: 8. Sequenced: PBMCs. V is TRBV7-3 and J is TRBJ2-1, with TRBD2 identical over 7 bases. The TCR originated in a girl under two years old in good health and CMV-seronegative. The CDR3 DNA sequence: TGTGCCAGCAGCTTAGGGGCTAGCGGTTTATACAATGAGCAGTTCTTC. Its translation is CASSLGASGLYNEQFF.